These 29 T cell receptor beta chains were all obtained from the same sample, sequenced in a study of early T cells in non-severe SARS-CoV-2 infection. TCRdb reprocessed the 5' RACE reads via MiXCR and lists one record per CDR3 protein. The data hold some 81,000 distinct CDR3 sequences, with over 8.5% observed a single time. The sequencing sample was made of whole blood. The source is an adult who was a healthcare worker with PCR-confirmed SARS-CoV-2 infection or an uninfected control (not recorded which).

The chain couples TRBV20-1 to TRBJ2-1; 10 bases match TRBD2. CDR1 is DFQATT, CDR2 SNEGSKA, per germline (reference sequence). V shed 0 bases, J shed 7 bases, and the junction held 9 bases outside the gene matches. The CDR3 consists of 16 residues. The CDR3 DNA is TGCAGTGCTAGAGATTCAGTTCAGCGGGAGGGAAATGAGCAGTTCTTC. Translation gives CSARDSVQREGNEQFF.

The chain has TRBV5-1 and TRBJ2-7; no firm D call. Trimming stripped 0 bases from V and 2 bases from J, with 9 bases between. The CDR3 is 14 amino acids. CDR1 is SGHRS and CDR2 is YFSETQ in the germline V gene. The CDR3 loop is CASSLAMTTYEQYF. CDR3 nucleotides: TGCGCCAGCAGCTTGGCCATGACCACCTACGAGCAGTACTTC.

This clonotype was observed at least ten times. V and J are TRBV27 and TRBJ1-5; a weak D match, TRBD1 (5 bases). The CDR3 is 16 amino acids. V was cut by 4 bases and J by 4 bases, with 17 bases left in between. Per germline, CDR1 MNHEY and CDR2 SMNVEV (reference sequence). The CDR3, as DNA: TGTGCCAGCAGTTCCAAACAGGTCTGGGAAAATCAGCCCCAGCATTTT. Translation gives CASSSKQVWENQPQHF.

The chain links TRBV29-1 to TRBJ2-1; 11 bases match TRBD2. The CDR3 is 13 residues long. Per germline, CDR1 SQVTM and CDR2 ANQGSEA. Trimming removed 6 bases from V and 5 bases from J; junction bases left unmatched: 3. The CDR3 DNA sequence: TGCAGCGTCGGGACTAGCGGAGACAATGAGCAGTTCTTC. It translates to CSVGTSGDNEQFF.

Ten or more counts support this clonotype. This chain uses TRBV6-1 with TRBJ2-7, with D maybe TRBD1 (5 bases). Germline CDR1 is MNHNS and CDR2 is SASEGT. This CDR3 spans 14 amino acids. V dropped 3 bases and J dropped 1 base, with 10 bases sitting between them. This CDR3 reads CASSDRQLSYEQYF. CDR3 nucleotide sequence: TGTGCCAGCAGTGACCGACAGCTTTCCTACGAGCAGTACTTC.

This clonotype was observed a handful of times. This chain joins TRBV3-1 and TRBJ2-5, with D tentatively TRBD1 (6 bases). This CDR3 is 14 amino acids long. Trimming stripped 1 base from V and 4 bases from J, with 10 bases between. The germline V gene encodes CDR1 LGHDT and CDR2 YNNKEL (reference sequence). The CDR3 spells CASSQGGLGETQYF. As DNA, the CDR3 is TGTGCCAGCAGCCAAGGGGGGCTAGGAGAGACCCAGTACTTC.

Many counts were recorded for this clonotype. This rearrangement joins TRBV28 to TRBJ2-7; unclear D gene. The V gene lost 6 bases and the J gene lost 7 bases, with 10 bases spanning the gap. Germline CDR1 MDHEN, CDR2 SYDVKM. The CDR3 consists of 11 residues. This CDR3 is CASSPLEEQYF. CDR3 in DNA: TGTGCCAGCAGCCCCCTTGAAGAGCAGTACTTC. The variable domain in full, completed from reference TRBV28 and TRBJ2-7, reads DVKVTQSSRYLVKRTGEKVFLECVQDMDHENMFWYRQDPGLGLRLIYFSYDVKMKEKGDIPEGYSVSREKKERFSLILESASTNQTSMYLCASSPLEEQYFGPGTRLTVT.

This clonotype was observed at least ten times. DNA of the CDR3: TGTGCCAGCAGCCCTTTACAGGGGTCGCCTGAAGCTTTCTTT. Translating it yields CASSPLQGSPEAFF. This chain connects TRBV7-9 to TRBJ1-1; 7 bases agree with TRBD1. Per germline, CDR1 SEHNR and CDR2 FQNEAQ (reference sequence). This CDR3 is built from 14 residues. Unmatched junction bases numbered 9, after V lost 5 bases and J lost 6 bases.

This clonotype was found many times. This chain connects TRBV20-1 to TRBJ2-3, with TRBD2 matching over 7 bases. Germline CDR1 reads DFQATT; CDR2 reads SNEGSKA (reference sequence). The trim removed 0 bases at V and 5 bases at J, leaving 8 bases unmatched. The length of the CDR3 is 15 residues. CDR3 in amino acids: CSARDLAVMGDTQYF. CDR3 bases: TGCAGTGCTAGAGACCTAGCGGTGATGGGAGATACGCAGTATTTT.

This clonotype was seen many times. The V and J genes are TRBV7-3 and TRBJ2-3; D remains ambiguous. The CDR3 covers 18 residues. Germline assignment: CDR1 SGHTA and CDR2 FQGTGA. V was shortened by 4 bases and J by 0 bases, with 20 bases between the two germline ends. The CDR3 DNA follows: TGTGCCAGCAGCTCCCACGAATCAAGGCCTCAAAGCACAGATACGCAGTATTTT. Its protein product is CASSSHESRPQSTDTQYF.

This clonotype was counted at least ten times. This sequence joins TRBV7-8 and TRBJ1-1; D remains unclear. Germline V lookup: CDR1 SGHVS, CDR2 FQNEAQ. This CDR3 has 16 amino acids. Trimming removed 1 base from V and 4 bases from J, with 16 bases in between. Written as DNA, the CDR3 is TGTGCCAGCAGCTTAGTGAGTGGGAGCGGCCGCACTGAAGCTTTCTTT. The encoded protein is CASSLVSGSGRTEAFF.

This clonotype appeared many times. This rearrangement joins TRBV20-1 to TRBJ1-5, with no clear D. There are 13 residues in the CDR3. With 3 bases removed from V and 1 base from J, the gap between germline ends came to 7 bases. Germline V gene sequence: CDR1 DFQATT, CDR2 SNEGSKA (reference sequence). Here the CDR3 DNA reads TGCAGTGCTAGGGTCTTCAGCAATCAGCCCCAGCATTTT. Its protein product is CSARVFSNQPQHF.

This clonotype came up many times. The chain couples TRBV28 to TRBJ2-7; TRBD2 might be the D (5 bases). Germline V CDR1 and CDR2: MDHEN, SYDVKM. There are 13 residues in the CDR3. Deletions cut 3 bases from V and 3 bases from J, with 9 bases between. The CDR3: CASSFPGNYEQYF. The DNA of the CDR3 is TGTGCCAGCAGTTTCCCGGGAAACTACGAGCAGTACTTC.

This clonotype has ten or more counts. The chain joins TRBV6-2 or TRBV6-3 to TRBJ2-7, with TRBD1 matching over 10 bases. The CDR3 runs to 17 residues. J was trimmed by 5 bases and V by 1 base; bases with no gene match: 11. CDR1 MNHEY and CDR2 SVGEGT come from the germline V gene. The CDR3 nucleotides read TGTGCCAGCAGTTACTTTCCGGGACAGGGGTTGGTCCACGAGCAGTACTTC. Amino acids: CASSYFPGQGLVHEQYF.

The table lists this clonotype with many counts. V usage is TRBV19 and J usage is TRBJ2-3; 10 bases align to TRBD2. The V and J ends lost 11 bases and 0 bases, in that order; junction bases with no gene match: 8. Germline V CDR1 and CDR2: LNHDA, SQIVND (reference sequence). This CDR3 is 15 amino acids long. CDR3 region: CASTLSGRSTDTQYF. The CDR3 nucleotides are TGTGCCTCCACCCTTAGCGGGAGGAGCACAGATACGCAGTATTTT.

The gene calls are TRBV28 and TRBJ2-7; D remains ambiguous. Per germline, CDR1 MDHEN and CDR2 SYDVKM. The V end was cut by 3 bases, the J end by 1 base, with 10 bases between. The CDR3 is 14 residues long. CDR3 sequence reads: CASSFAGPSYEQYF. DNA for the CDR3: TGTGCCAGCAGTTTTGCCGGGCCGTCCTACGAGCAGTACTTC.

The V gene is TRBV5-1, the J gene TRBJ1-4; 7 bases match TRBD1. V shed 3 bases, J shed 0 bases, and the junction held 2 bases outside the gene matches. The CDR3 has 15 residues. Looked up from germline, CDR1 is SGHRS and CDR2 is YFSETQ. The CDR3 loop is CASSSQGATNEKLFF. CDR3 DNA sequence: TGCGCCAGCAGCTCCCAGGGGGCAACTAATGAAAAACTGTTTTTT. Full variable domain (remainder filled in from reference TRBV5-1 and TRBJ1-4): KAGVTQTPRYLIKTRGQQVTLSCSPISGHRSVSWYQQTPGQGLQFLFEYFSETQRNKGNFPGRFSGRQFSNSRSEMNVSTLELGDSALYLCASSSQGATNEKLFFGSGTQLSVL.

At least ten counts were recorded for this clonotype. The chain combines TRBV9 with TRBJ2-1, with D unclear. Germline V lookup: CDR1 SGDLS, CDR2 YYNGEE. CDR3 length: 16 amino acids. V gave up 0 bases and J gave up 4 bases, with 14 bases separating them. The CDR3 bases are TGTGCCAGCAGCGTAGTGGAGACGCCCGGGTACAATGAGCAGTTCTTC. Translating gives CASSVVETPGYNEQFF.

This clonotype was counted at least ten times. The rearrangement uses TRBV2 and TRBJ2-3; 9 nucleotides line up with TRBD2. The junction had 4 bases not matched to a gene; V was cut back by 4 bases and J by 2 bases. Germline V lookup: CDR1 SNHLY, CDR2 FYNNEI. This CDR3 spans 15 amino acids. CDR3 sequence reads: CASSVSSGVTDTQYF. The CDR3 region has the DNA TGTGCCAGCAGTGTTTCTAGCGGGGTCACAGATACGCAGTATTTT. The full variable domain, in which reference TRBV2 and TRBJ2-3 provide the parts outside the CDR3, is EPEVTQTPSHQVTQMGQEVILRCVPISNHLYFYWYRQILGQKVEFLVSFYNNEISEKSEIFDDQFSVERPDGSNFTLKIRSTKLEDSAMYFCASSVSSGVTDTQYFGPGTRLTVL.

This clonotype showed up just a few times. The chain uses TRBV4-2 and TRBJ2-5; D uncertain. V lost 3 bases and J 5 bases, leaving 16 bases between the germline ends. This CDR3 region has 15 residues. CDR1 is LGHNA, CDR2 YNFKEQ, per germline. The CDR3 sequence is CASSHSTVPKETQYF. The CDR3 DNA is TGTGCCAGCAGCCACTCGACGGTCCCCAAGGAGACCCAGTACTTC.

This chain connects TRBV7-8 to TRBJ2-7; 9 nucleotides line up with TRBD2. Germline V gene sequence: CDR1 SGHVS, CDR2 FQNEAQ. The V and J ends lost 0 bases and 10 bases, in that order; junction bases with no gene match: 13. The CDR3 runs to 16 residues. The CDR3 loop reads CASSLASPGAGGTQYF. CDR3 in DNA: TGTGCCAGCAGCTTAGCCTCACCCGGAGCGGGAGGAACTCAGTACTTC.

This clonotype was observed a handful of times. The chain combines TRBV11-2 with TRBJ2-1; perhaps TRBD1 as D (5 bases). Trimming pared 0 bases from V and 6 bases from J, leaving 15 bases between. The CDR3 contains 16 residues. Per the germline V gene, CDR1 is SGHAT and CDR2 is FQNNGV. Written as DNA, the CDR3 is TGTGCCAGCAGCTTAGATAGGCCTAGTAGGGGCAATGAGCAGTTCTTC. It codes for CASSLDRPSRGNEQFF.

This clonotype came up a few times. The chain couples TRBV20-1 to TRBJ2-3; D remains unclear. Per germline, CDR1 DFQATT and CDR2 SNEGSKA (reference sequence). Trimming cost V 6 bases and J 2 bases, with 12 bases left between them. The CDR3 loop spans 13 amino acids. Here the CDR3 reads CSASGGPTDTQYF. DNA for the CDR3: TGCAGTGCCTCGGGCGGCCCCACAGATACGCAGTATTTT.

V gene TRBV9 combines with J gene TRBJ2-3; TRBD2 agrees at 7 bases. Per the germline V gene, CDR1 is SGDLS and CDR2 is YYNGEE. This CDR3 spans 15 amino acids. V lost 4 bases and J lost 4; bases outside the gene matches: 9. The CDR3 protein is CASSSAGEPADTQYF. The CDR3 coding sequence is TGTGCCAGCAGCTCGGCGGGAGAACCCGCAGATACGCAGTATTTT.

This clonotype was counted ten times or more. The V gene is TRBV3-1, the J gene TRBJ1-1; unclear D gene. From germline, CDR1 is LGHDT and CDR2 YNNKEL (reference sequence). This CDR3 spans 13 amino acids. Trimming took off 1 base at V and 12 bases at J, with 15 bases between the two ends. The CDR3 loop is CASSQVSLGEPFF. CDR3 DNA: TGTGCCAGCAGCCAAGTTTCGCTGGGCGAGCCTTTCTTT.

This clonotype has a count of ten or more. The genes are TRBV5-1 and TRBJ2-3; TRBD1 matches at 8 bases. Germline CDR1 SGHRS, CDR2 YFSETQ. With 4 bases clipped from V and 4 bases from J, the junction kept 8 bases outside the gene matches. The CDR3 consists of 15 residues. The CDR3 DNA reads TGCGCCAGCAGCCCTGGGACAGGTGGAGCAGATACGCAGTATTTT. Translating it yields CASSPGTGGADTQYF.

This rearrangement joins TRBV15 to TRBJ2-7; 14 nucleotides match TRBD2. Per germline, CDR1 LNHNV and CDR2 YYDKDF (reference sequence). V was clipped by 3 bases and J by 2 bases; unmatched bases: 12. The CDR3 is made up of 19 amino acids. Here the CDR3 reads CATSSRGTSGSPHTYEQYF. CDR3 DNA: TGTGCCACCAGCAGTAGAGGGACTAGCGGGAGTCCGCACACCTACGAGCAGTACTTC.

In this sample, this clonotype turned up a few times. This chain joins TRBV20-1 and TRBJ1-2, with D possibly TRBD1 on 5 matching bases. Trimming took 6 bases from V and 0 from J, leaving 11 bases between them. The CDR3 runs 13 residues. CDR1 and CDR2 (germline): DFQATT, SNEGSKA (reference sequence). The CDR3 nucleotides are TGCAGTGCCCACTCGGACACTAACTATGGCTACACCTTC. This encodes CSAHSDTNYGYTF.

Many counts were recorded for this clonotype. The chain has TRBV6-1 and TRBJ2-5; TRBD2 matches at 9 bases. This CDR3 region has 16 residues. CDR1 is MNHNS, CDR2 SASEGT, per germline. Germline trimming cut 2 bases from V and 4 bases from J; bases unmatched to any gene: 8. CDR3 DNA: TGTGCCAGCAGTGAAAGTGACGCACTAGCGGGAGAGACCCAGTACTTC. Its translation: CASSESDALAGETQYF.